A single TCR beta chain is shown here with its context. The trim removed 7 bases at V and 3 bases at J, leaving 7 bases unmatched. CDR1 SGHRS and CDR2 YFSETQ come from the germline V gene. The CDR3 is made up of 14 amino acids. This sample was taken from a study of shared clonotypes between healthy human individuals. Profiling relied on immunoSEQ multiplex PCR, and the TCRdb table lists in-frame clones only, not all of them. The data contain about 120,000 clones, about 71% of them singletons. To make CD8 memory, CD45RO+ cells were put together with CCR7-negative CD45RA+ TemRA cells. The sample was memory CD8+ T cells sorted from blood. The subset: CD45RO+ cells pooled with CCR7-negative TemRA cells. The TCR was taken from a woman aged 30 to 39 in good health. The V call is TRBV5-1, the J call TRBJ2-3; 8 bases agree with TRBD2. CDR3 region: CASLSGSGTDTQYF. The CDR3 DNA is TGCGCCAGCCTGAGCGGGAGTGGTACAGATACGCAGTATTTT.